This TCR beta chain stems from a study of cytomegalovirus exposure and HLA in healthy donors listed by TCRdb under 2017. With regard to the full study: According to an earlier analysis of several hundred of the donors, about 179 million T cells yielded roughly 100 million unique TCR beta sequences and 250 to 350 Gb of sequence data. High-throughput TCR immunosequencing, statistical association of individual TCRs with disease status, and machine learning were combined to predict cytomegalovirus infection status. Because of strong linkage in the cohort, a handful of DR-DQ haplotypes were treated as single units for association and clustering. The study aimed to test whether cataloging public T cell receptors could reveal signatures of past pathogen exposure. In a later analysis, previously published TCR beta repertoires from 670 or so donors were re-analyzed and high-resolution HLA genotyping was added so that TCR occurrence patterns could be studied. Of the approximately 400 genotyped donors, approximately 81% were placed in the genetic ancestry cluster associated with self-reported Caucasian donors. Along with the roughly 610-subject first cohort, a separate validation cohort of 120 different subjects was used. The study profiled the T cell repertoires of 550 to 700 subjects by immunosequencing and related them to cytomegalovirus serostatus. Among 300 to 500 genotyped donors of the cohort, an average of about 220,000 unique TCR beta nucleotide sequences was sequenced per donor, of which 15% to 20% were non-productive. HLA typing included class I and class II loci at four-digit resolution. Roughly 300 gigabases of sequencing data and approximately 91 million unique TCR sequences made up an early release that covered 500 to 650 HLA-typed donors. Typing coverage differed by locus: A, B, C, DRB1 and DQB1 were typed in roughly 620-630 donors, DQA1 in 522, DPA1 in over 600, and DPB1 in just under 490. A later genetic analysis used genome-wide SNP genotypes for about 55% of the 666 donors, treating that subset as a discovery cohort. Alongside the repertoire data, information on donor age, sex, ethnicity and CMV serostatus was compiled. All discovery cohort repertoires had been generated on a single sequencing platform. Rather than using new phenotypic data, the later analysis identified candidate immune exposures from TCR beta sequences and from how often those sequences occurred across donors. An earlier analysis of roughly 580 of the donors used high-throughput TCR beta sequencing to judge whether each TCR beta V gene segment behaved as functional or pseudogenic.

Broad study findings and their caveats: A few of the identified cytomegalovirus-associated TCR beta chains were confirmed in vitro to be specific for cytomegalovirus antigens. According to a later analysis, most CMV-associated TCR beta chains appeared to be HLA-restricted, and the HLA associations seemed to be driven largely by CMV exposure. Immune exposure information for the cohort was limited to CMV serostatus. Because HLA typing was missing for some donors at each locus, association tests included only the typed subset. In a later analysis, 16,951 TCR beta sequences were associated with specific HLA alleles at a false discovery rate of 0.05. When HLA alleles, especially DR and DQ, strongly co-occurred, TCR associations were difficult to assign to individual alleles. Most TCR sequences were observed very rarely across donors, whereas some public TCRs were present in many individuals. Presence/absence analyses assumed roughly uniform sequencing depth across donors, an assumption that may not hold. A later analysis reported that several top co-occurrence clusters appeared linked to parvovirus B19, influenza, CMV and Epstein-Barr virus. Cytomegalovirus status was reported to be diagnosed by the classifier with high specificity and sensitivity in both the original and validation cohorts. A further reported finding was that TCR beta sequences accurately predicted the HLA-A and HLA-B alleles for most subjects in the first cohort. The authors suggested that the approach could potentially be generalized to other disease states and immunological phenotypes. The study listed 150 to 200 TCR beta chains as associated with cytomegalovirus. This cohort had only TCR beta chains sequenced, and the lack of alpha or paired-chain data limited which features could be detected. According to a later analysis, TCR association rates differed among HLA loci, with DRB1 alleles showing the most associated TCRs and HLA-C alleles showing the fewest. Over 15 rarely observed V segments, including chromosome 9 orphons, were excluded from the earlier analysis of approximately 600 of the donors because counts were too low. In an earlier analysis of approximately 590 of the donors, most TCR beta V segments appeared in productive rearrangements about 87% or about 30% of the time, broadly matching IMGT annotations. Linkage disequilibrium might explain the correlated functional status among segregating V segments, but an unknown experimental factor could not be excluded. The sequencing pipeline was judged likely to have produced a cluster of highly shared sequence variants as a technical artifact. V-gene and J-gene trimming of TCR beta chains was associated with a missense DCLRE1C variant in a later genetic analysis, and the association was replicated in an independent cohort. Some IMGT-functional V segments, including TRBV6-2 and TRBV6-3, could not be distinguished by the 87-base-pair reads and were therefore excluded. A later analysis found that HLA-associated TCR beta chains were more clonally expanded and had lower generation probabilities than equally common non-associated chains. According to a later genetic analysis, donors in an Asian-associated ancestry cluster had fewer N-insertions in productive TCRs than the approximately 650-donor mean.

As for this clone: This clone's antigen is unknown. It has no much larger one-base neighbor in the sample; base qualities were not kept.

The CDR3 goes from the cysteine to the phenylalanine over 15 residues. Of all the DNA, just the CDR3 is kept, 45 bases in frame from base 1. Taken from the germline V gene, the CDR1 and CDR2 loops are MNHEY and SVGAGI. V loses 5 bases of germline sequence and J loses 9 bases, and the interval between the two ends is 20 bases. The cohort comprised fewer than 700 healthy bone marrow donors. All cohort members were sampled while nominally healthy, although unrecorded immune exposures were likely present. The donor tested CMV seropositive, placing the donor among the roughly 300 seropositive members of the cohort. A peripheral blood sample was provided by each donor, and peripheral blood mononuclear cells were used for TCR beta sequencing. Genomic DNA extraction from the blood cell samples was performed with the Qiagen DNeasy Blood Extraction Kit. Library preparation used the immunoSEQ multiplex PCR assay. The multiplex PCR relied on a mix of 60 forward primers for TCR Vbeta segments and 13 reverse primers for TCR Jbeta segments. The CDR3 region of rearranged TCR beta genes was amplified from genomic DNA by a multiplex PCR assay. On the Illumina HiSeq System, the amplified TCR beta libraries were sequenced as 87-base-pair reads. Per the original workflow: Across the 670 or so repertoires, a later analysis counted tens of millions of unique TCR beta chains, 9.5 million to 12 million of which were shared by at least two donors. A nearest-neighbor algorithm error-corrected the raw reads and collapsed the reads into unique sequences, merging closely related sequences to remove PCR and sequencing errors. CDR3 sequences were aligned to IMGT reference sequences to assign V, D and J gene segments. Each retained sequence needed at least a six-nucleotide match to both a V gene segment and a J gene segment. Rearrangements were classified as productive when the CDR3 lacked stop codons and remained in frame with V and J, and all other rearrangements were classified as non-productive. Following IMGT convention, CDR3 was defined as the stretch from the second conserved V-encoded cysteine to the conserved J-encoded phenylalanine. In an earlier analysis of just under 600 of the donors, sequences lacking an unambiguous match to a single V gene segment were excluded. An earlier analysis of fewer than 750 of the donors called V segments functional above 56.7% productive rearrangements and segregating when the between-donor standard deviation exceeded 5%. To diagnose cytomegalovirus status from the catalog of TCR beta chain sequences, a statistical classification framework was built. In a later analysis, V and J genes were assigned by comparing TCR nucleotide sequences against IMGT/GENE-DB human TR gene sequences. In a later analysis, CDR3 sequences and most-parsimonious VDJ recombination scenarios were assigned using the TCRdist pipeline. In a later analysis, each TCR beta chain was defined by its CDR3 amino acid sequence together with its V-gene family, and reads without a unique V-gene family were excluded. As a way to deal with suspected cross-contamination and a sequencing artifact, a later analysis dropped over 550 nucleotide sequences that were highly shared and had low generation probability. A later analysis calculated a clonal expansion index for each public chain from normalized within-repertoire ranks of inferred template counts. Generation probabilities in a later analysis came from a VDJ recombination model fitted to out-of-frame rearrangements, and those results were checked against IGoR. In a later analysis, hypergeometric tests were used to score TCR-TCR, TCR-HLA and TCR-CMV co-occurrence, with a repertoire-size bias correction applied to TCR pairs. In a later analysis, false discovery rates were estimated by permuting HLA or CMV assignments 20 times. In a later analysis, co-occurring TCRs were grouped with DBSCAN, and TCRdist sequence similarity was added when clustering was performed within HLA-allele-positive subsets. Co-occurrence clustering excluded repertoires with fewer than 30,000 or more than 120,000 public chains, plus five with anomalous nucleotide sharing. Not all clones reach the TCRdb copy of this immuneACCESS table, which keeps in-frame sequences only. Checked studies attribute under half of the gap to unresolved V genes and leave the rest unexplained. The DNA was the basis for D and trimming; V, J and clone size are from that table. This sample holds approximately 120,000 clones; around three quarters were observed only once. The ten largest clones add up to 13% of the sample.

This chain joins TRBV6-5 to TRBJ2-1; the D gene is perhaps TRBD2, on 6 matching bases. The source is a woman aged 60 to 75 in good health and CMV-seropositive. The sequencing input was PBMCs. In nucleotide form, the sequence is TGTGCCAGCAGTACCGGGACTCCTTATTCGGGTGAGCAGTTCTTC. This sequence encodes CASSTGTPYSGEQFF.